This T cell receptor beta chain was sequenced during a study of blood T cell repertoires in COVID-19. Assay used: immunoSEQ multiplex PCR; TCRdb lists only in-frame clones, some missing. The repertoire holds 150,000 to 200,000 clones, more than 65% seen once, with about a sixth in the top ten. This clonotype originated in a woman aged 45-60 years with acute COVID-19. Input material: PBMCs or T cells enriched from blood (not recorded which).

For the CDR3, the DNA is TGTGCCAGCAGTTACTCTCACGGGGATCAGCCCCAGCATTTT. Its translation is CASSYSHGDQPQHF. V usage is TRBV6-5 and J usage is TRBJ1-5, with D unclear. The CDR3 runs to 14 residues. V lost 0 bases, J lost 5 bases, and 8 bases lay in between. Germline CDR1 and CDR2: MNHEY and SVGAGI.